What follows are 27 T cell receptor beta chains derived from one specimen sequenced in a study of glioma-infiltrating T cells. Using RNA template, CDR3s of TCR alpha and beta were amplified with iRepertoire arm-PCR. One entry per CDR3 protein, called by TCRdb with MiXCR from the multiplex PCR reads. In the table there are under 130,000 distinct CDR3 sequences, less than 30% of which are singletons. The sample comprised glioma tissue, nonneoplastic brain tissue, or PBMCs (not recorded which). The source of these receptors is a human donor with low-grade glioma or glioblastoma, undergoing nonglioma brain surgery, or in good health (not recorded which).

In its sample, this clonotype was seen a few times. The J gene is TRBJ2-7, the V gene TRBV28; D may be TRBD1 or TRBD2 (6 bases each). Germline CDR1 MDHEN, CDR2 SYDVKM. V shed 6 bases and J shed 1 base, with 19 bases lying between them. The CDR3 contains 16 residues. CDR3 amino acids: CASSLGGADRSYEQYF. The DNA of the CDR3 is TGTGCCAGCAGCTTGGGGGGCGCGGATAGGTCCTACGAGCAGTACTTC.

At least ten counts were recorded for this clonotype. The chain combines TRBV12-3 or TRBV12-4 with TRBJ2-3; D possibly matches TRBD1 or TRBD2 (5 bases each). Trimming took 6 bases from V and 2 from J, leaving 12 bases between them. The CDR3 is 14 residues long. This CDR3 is CASSPGGDTDTQYF. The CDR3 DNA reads TGTGCCAGCAGCCCTGGGGGAGACACAGATACGCAGTATTTT.

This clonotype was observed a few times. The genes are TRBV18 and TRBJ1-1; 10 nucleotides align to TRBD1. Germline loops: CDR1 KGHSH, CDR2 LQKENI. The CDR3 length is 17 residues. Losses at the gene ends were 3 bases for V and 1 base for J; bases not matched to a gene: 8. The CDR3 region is CASSPNSGQGENTEAFF. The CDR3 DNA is TGTGCCAGCTCACCCAACTCAGGACAGGGGGAGAACACTGAAGCTTTCTTT.

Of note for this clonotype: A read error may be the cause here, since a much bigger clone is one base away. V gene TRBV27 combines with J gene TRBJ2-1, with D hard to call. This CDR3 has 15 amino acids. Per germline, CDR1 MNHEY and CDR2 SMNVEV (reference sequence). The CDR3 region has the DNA TGTGCCAGCAGTCCCGGGTCCAGCTCCTACAATGAGCAGTTATTC. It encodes CASSPGSSSYNEQLF.

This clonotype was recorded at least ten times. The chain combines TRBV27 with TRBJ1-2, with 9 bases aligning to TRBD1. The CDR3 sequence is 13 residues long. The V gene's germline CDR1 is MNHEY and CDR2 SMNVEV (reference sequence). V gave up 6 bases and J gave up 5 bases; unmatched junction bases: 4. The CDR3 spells CASRMGQGYGYTF. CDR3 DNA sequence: TGTGCCAGCAGGATGGGACAGGGTTATGGCTACACCTTC.

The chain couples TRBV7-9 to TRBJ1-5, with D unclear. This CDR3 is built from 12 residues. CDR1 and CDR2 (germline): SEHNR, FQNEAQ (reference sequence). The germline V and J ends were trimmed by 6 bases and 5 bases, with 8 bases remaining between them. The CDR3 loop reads CASRPWDQPQHF. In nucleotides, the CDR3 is TGTGCCAGCAGACCCTGGGATCAGCCCCAGCATTTT. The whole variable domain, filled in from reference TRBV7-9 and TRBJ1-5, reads DTGVSQNPRHKITKRGQNVTFRCDPISEHNRLYWYRQTLGQGPEFLTYFQNEAQLEKSRLLSDRFSAERPKGSFSTLEIQRTEQGDSAMYLCASRPWDQPQHFGDGTRLSIL.

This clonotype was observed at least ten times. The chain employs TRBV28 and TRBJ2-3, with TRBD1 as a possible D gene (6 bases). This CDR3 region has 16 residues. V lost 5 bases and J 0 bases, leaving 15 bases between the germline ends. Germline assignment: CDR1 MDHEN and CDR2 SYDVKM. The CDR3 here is CASSTDRYSSTDTQYF. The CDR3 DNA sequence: TGTGCCAGCAGTACAGACAGGTATTCTAGCACAGATACGCAGTATTTT.

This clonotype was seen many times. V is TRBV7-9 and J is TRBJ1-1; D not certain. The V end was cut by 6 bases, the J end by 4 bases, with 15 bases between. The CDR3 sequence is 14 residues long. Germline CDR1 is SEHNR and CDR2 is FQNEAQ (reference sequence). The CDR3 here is CASSTFPGGTEAFF. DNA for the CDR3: TGTGCCAGCAGTACGTTCCCCGGAGGCACTGAAGCTTTCTTT.

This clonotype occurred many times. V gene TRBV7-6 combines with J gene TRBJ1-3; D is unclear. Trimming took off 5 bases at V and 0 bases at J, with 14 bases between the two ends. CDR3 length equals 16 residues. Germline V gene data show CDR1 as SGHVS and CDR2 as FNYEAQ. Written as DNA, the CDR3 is TGTGCCAGCAGCCCCGCGGGGTGGGGCTCTGGAAACACCATATATTTT. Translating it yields CASSPAGWGSGNTIYF.

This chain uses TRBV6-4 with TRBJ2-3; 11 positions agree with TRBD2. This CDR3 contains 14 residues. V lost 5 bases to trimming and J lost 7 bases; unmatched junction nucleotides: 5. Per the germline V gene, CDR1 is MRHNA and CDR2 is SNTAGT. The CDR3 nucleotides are TGTGCCAGCAGTTCGACTAGCGGGGCTTATACGCAGTATTTT. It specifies CASSSTSGAYTQYF.

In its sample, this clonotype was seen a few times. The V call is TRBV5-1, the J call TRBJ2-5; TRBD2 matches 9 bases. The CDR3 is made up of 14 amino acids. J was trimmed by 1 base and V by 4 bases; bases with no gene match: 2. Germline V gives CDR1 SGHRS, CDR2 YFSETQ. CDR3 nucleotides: TGCGCCAGCAGCCAGGGACTAGCCCAAGAGACCCAGTACTTC. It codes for CASSQGLAQETQYF. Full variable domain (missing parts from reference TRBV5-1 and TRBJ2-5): KAGVTQTPRYLIKTRGQQVTLSCSPISGHRSVSWYQQTPGQGLQFLFEYFSETQRNKGNFPGRFSGRQFSNSRSEMNVSTLELGDSALYLCASSQGLAQETQYFGPGTRLLVL.

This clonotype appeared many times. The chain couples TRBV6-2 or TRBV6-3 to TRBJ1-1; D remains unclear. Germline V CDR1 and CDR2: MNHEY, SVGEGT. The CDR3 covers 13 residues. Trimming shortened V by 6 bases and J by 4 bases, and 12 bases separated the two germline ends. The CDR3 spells CASSYGVITEAFF. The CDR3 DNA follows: TGTGCCAGCAGCTACGGAGTAATCACTGAAGCTTTCTTT.

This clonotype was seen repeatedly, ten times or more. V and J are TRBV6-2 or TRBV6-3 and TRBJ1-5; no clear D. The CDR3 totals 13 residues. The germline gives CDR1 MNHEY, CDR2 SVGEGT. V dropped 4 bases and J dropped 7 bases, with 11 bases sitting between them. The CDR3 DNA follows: TGTGCCAGCAGTTGGGCTGGGCAACAGCCCCAGCATTTT. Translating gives CASSWAGQQPQHF.

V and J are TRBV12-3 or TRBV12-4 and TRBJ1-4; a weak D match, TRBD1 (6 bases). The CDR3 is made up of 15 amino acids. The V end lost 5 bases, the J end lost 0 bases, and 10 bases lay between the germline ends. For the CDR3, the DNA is TGTGCCAGCAGTCCCAACAGGGCAACTAATGAAAAACTGTTTTTT. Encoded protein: CASSPNRATNEKLFF.

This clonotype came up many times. The CDR3: CASSYGDGYEQYF. In DNA form, the CDR3 reads TGTGCCAGCAGTTACGGAGACGGCTACGAGCAGTACTTC. This chain joins TRBV6-2 or TRBV6-3 and TRBJ2-7, with D unclear. Trimming removed 2 bases from V and 3 bases from J, with 8 bases in between. There are 13 residues in the CDR3. CDR1 is MNHEY and CDR2 is SVGEGT in the germline V gene.

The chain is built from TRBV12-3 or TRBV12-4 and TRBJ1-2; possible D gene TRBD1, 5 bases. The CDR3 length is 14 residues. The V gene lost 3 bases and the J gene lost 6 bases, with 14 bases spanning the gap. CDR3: CASSFQGEVNGYTF. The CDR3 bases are TGTGCCAGCAGTTTCCAAGGGGAAGTCAATGGCTACACCTTC.

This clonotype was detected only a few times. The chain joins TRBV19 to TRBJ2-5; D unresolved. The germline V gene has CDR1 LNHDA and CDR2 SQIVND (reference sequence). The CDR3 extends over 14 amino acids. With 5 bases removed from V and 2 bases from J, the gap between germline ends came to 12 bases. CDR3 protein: CASSPRLLQETQYF. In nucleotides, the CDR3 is TGTGCCAGTAGTCCCCGTCTGCTGCAAGAGACCCAGTACTTC.

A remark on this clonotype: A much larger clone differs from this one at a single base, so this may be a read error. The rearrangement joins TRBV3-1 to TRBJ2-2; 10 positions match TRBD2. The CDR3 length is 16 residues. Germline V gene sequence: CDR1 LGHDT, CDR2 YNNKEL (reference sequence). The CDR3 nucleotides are TGTGCCAGCACCCTTCTAGCGGGGGCCCTTCCCGGGGAGCCGTTTTTT. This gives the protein CASTLLAGALPGEPFF.

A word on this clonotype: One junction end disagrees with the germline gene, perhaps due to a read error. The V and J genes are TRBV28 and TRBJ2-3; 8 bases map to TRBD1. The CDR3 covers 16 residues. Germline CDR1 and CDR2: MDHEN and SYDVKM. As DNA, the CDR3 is TGTGCCAGCAGTACCCTCGGGACAGGAAGCAAAGATACGCAGTATTTT. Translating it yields CASSTLGTGSKDTQYF.

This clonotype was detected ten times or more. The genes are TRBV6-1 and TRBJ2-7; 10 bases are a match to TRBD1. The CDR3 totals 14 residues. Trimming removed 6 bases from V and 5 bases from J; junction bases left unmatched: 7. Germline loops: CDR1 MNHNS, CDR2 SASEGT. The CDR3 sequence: CASRLTGGRNEQYF. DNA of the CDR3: TGTGCCAGCAGACTGACAGGGGGCCGAAACGAGCAGTACTTC.

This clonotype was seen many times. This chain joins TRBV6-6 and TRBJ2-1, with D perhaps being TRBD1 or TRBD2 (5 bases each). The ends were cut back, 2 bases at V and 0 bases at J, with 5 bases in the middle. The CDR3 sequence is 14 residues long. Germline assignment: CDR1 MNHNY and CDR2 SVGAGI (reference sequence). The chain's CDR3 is CASSYGGSYNEQFF. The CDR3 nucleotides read TGTGCCAGCAGTTACGGGGGCTCCTACAATGAGCAGTTCTTC.

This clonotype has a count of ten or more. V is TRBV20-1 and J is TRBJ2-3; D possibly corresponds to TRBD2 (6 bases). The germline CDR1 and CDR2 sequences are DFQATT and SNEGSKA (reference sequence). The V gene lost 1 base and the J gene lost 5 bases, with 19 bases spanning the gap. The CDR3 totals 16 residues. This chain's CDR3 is CSARGGQLAKVDTQYF. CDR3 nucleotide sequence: TGCAGTGCTAGAGGAGGCCAGCTAGCGAAAGTAGATACGCAGTATTTT.

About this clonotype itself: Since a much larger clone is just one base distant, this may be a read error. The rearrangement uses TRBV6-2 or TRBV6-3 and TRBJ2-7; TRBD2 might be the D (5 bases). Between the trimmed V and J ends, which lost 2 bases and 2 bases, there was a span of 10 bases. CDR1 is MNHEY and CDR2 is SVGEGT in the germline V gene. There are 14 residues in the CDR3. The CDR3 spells CASSYPGVAYEQYF. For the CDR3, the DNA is TGTGCCAGCAGTTACCCCGGGGTCGCCTACGAGCAGTACTTC.

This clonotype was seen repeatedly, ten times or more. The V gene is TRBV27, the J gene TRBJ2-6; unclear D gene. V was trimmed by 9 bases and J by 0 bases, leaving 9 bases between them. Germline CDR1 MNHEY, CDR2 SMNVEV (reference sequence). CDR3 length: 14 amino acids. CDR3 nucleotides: TGTGCCAGTTCCACAATCTCTGGGGCCAACGTCCTGACTTTC. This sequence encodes CASSTISGANVLTF. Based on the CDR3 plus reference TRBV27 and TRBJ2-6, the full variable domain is EAQVTQNPRYLITVTGKKLTVTCSQNMNHEYMSWYRQDPGLGLRQIYYSMNVEVTDKGDVPEGYKVSRKEKRNFPLILESPSPNQTSLYFCASSTISGANVLTFGAGSRLTVL.

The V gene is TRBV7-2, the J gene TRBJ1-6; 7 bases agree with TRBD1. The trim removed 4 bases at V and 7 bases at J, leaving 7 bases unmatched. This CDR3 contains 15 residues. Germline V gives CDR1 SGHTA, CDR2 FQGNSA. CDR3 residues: CASSSGTALNSPLHF. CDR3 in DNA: TGTGCCAGCAGCTCAGGGACAGCCCTCAATTCACCCCTCCACTTT. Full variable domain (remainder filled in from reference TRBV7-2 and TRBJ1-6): GAGVSQSPSNKVTEKGKDVELRCDPISGHTALYWYRQSLGQGLEFLIYFQGNSAPDKSGLPSDRFSAERTGGSVSTLTIQRTQQEDSAVYLCASSSGTALNSPLHFGNGTRLTVT.

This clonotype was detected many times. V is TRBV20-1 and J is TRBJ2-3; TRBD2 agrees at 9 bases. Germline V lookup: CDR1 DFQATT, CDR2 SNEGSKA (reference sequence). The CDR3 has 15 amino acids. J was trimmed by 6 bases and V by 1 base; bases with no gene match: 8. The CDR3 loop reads CSARGVSGGADTQYF. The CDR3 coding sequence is TGCAGTGCTAGAGGGGTTAGCGGGGGTGCCGATACGCAGTATTTT.

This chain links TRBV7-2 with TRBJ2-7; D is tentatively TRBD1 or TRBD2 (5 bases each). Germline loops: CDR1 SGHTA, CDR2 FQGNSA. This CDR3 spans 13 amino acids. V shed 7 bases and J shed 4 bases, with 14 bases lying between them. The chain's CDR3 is CASTARGKYEQYF. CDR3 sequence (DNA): TGTGCCAGCACCGCCCGGGGCAAGTACGAGCAGTACTTC.